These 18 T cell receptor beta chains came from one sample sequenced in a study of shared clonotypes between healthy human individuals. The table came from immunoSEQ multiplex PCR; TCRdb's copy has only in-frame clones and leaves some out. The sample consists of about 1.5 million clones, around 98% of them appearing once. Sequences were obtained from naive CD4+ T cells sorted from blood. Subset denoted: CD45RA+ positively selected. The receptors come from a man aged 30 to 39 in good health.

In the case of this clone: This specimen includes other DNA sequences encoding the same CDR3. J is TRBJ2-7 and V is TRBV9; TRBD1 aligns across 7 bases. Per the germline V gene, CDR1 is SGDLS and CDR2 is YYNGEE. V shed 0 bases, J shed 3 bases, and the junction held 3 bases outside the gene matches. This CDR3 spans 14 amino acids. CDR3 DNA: TGTGCCAGCAGCGTAGGACAGGGAAACTACGAGCAGTACTTC. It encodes CASSVGQGNYEQYF.

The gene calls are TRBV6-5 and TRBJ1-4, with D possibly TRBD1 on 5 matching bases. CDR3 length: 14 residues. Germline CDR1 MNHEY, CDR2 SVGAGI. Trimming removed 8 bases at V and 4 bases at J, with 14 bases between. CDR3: CASGRGSVNEKLFF. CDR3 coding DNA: TGTGCCAGCGGCCGGGGGAGTGTTAATGAAAAACTGTTTTTT.

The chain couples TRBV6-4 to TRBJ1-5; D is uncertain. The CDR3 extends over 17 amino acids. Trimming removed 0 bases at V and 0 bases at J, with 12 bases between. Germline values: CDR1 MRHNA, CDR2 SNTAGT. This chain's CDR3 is CASSDSGLQYSNQPQHF. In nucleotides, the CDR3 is TGTGCCAGCAGTGACTCGGGATTACAGTATAGCAATCAGCCCCAGCATTTT.

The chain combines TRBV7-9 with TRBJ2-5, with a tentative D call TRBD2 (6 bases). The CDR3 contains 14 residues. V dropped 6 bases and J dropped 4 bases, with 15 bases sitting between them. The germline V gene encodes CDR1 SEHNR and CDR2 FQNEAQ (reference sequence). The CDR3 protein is CASSPAGSGETQYF. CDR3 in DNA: TGTGCCAGCAGTCCGGCCGGGAGTGGAGAGACCCAGTACTTC.

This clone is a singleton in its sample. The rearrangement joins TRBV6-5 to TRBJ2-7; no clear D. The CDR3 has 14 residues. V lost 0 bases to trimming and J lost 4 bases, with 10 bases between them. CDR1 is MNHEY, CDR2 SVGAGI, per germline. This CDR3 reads CASSYSASRYEQYF. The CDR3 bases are TGTGCCAGCAGTTACTCCGCGAGCCGGTACGAGCAGTACTTC.

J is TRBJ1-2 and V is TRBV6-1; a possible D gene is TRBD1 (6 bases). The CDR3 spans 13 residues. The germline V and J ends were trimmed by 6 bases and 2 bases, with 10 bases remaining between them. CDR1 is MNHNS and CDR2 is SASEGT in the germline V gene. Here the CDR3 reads CASRAGTNYGYTF. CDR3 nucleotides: TGTGCCAGCAGGGCCGGGACAAACTATGGCTACACCTTC.

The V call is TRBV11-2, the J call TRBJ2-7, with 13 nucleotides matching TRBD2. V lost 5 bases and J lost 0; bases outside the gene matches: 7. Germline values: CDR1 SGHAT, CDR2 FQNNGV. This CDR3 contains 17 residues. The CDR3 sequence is CASSPTSGRPNSYEQYF. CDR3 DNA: TGTGCCAGCAGCCCGACTAGCGGGAGGCCGAACTCCTACGAGCAGTACTTC.

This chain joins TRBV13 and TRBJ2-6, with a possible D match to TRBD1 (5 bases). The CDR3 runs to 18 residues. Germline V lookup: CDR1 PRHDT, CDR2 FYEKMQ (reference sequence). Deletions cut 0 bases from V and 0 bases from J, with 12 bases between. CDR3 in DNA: TGTGCCAGCAGCTTAGGCTCAGGGCGGAGCTCTGGGGCCAACGTCCTGACTTTC. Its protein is CASSLGSGRSSGANVLTF. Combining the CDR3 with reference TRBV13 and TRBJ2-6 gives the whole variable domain AAGVIQSPRHLIKEKRETATLKCYPIPRHDTVYWYQQGPGQDPQFLISFYEKMQSDKGSIPDRFSAQQFSDYHSELNMSSLELGDSALYFCASSLGSGRSSGANVLTFGAGSRLTVL.

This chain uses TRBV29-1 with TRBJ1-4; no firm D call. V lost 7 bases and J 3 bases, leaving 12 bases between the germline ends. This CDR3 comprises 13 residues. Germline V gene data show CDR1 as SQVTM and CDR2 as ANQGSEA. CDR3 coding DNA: TGCAGCGCCCGGTTTGAAGCTAATGAAAAACTGTTTTTT. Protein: CSARFEANEKLFF.

The CDR3 coding sequence is TGTGCCAGCACCCAACCCCGCAGAACCGGCTCCTACGAGCAGTACTTC. Its translation is CASTQPRRTGSYEQYF. The gene calls are TRBV21-1 and TRBJ2-7. TRBV21-1 is a documented pseudogene. The CDR3 runs 16 residues.

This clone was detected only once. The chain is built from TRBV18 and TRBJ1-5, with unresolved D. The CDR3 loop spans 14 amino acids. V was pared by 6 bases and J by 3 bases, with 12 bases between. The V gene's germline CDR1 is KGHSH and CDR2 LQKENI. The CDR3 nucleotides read TGTGCCAGCTCCGAGGCCCTGACCAATCAGCCCCAGCATTTT. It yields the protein CASSEALTNQPQHF.

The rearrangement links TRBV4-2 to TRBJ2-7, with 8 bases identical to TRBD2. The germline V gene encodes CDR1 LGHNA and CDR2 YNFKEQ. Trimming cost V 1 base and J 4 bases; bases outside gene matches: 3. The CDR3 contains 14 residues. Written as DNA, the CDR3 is TGTGCCAGCAGCCAAGTTCTAGCGGGTTACGAGCAGTACTTC. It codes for CASSQVLAGYEQYF.

The DNA for the CDR3 is TGTGCCAGCAGCGTAGGGGGTATCGGGGGCCAGCCCCAGCATTTT. It translates to CASSVGGIGGQPQHF. The V gene is TRBV9, the J gene TRBJ1-5; maybe TRBD1 (6 bases). The germline V gene has CDR1 SGDLS and CDR2 YYNGEE. Trimming stripped 0 bases from V and 7 bases from J, with 14 bases between. The CDR3 sequence is 15 residues long.

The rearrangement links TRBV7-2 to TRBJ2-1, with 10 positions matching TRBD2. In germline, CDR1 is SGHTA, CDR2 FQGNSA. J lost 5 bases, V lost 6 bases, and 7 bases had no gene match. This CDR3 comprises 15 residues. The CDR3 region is CASSPGLAPDNEQFF. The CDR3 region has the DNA TGTGCCAGCAGTCCGGGACTAGCGCCCGACAATGAGCAGTTCTTC.

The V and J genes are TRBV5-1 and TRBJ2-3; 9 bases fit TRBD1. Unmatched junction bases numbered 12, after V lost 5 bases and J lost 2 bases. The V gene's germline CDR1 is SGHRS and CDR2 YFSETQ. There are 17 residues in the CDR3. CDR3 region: CASSYSTGTGNTDTQYF. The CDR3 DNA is TGCGCCAGCAGTTACTCGACCGGGACAGGGAACACAGATACGCAGTATTTT. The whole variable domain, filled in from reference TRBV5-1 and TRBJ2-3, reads KAGVTQTPRYLIKTRGQQVTLSCSPISGHRSVSWYQQTPGQGLQFLFEYFSETQRNKGNFPGRFSGRQFSNSRSEMNVSTLELGDSALYLCASSYSTGTGNTDTQYFGPGTRLTVL.

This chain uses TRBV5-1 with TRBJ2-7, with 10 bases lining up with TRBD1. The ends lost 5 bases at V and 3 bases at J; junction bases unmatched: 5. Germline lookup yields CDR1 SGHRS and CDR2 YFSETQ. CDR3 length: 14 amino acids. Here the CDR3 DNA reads TGCGCCAGCAGTTGGGGGACAGGGGACTACGAGCAGTACTTC. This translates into CASSWGTGDYEQYF.

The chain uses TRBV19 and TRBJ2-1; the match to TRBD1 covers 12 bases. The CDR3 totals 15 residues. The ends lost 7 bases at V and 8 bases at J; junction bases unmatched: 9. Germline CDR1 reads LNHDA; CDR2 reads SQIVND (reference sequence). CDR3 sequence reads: CASTQPGQGAHEQFF. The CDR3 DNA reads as TGTGCCAGTACCCAACCGGGACAGGGGGCTCATGAGCAGTTCTTC.

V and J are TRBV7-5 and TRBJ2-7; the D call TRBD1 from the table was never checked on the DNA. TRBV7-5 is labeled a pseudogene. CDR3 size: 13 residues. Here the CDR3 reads CVRSPHPGVEQYF. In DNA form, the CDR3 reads TGTGTCAGAAGCCCTCATCCAGGGGTCGAGCAGTACTTC.